The rows below give T cell receptor beta chains drawn from one sample of a study of T cells after yellow fever vaccination. In TCRdb, the 5' RACE reads were re-called with MiXCR into one record per CDR3 protein. The profile shows around 330,000 distinct CDR3 sequences, approximately 3.8% of them singletons. The sample here was PBMCs, taken on the day of the yellow fever booster vaccination. Source of these receptors: a man aged 18 to 35 who received the YFV17D yellow fever vaccine. CDR3s include the opening cysteine and the closing phenylalanine or tryptophan. D genes are given only for firm matches. Rows may omit the clone size; those that give it use once, few, many or a size class.

V,J,size,D,CDR3,DNA
TRBV6-1,TRBJ1-1,NA,NA,CASSERPAWATEAFF,TGTGCCAGCAGTGAACGGCCGGCATGGGCCACTGAAGCTTTCTTT
TRBV7-8,TRBJ1-4,few,NA,CASSFGSEKLFF,TGTGCCAGCAGTTTCGGATCTGAAAAACTGTTTTTT
TRBV10-3,TRBJ2-2,NA,TRBD2,CAISESRGGTGELFF,TGTGCCATCAGTGAGTCAAGGGGAGGGACCGGGGAGCTGTTTTTT
TRBV5-1,TRBJ2-3,many,TRBD2,CASSESGGPGTQYF,TGCGCCAGCAGCGAGAGCGGGGGGCCTGGTACGCAGTATTTT
TRBV5-1,TRBJ1-1,few,TRBD1,CASSLQDRANTEAFF,TGCGCCAGCAGCTTACAGGACAGGGCGAACACTGAAGCTTTCTTT
TRBV5-5,TRBJ1-3,many,NA,CASSPDPHSGNTIYF,TGTGCCAGCAGCCCCGACCCTCACTCTGGAAACACCATATATTTT
TRBV5-1,TRBJ2-1,NA,NA,CASSFEGPLGNEQFF,TGCGCCAGCAGCTTTGAGGGCCCCCTGGGAAATGAGCAGTTCTTC
TRBV2,TRBJ2-3,many,NA,CAIQSDTQYF,TGTGCCATTCAATCAGATACGCAGTATTTT
TRBV19,TRBJ1-1,NA,NA,CASRRQGRDTEAFF,TGTGCCAGTAGACGACAAGGGAGAGACACTGAAGCTTTCTTT
TRBV10-3,TRBJ2-7,many,NA,CAIGQSSYEQYF,TGTGCCATAGGACAGAGCTCCTACGAGCAGTACTTC
TRBV6-2/TRBV6-3,TRBJ2-1,NA,TRBD1,CASGPPRGLNEQFF,TGTGCCAGCGGACCACCCAGGGGGCTCAATGAGCAGTTCTTC
TRBV20-1,TRBJ1-1,few,NA,CSARDRANEAFF,TGCAGTGCTAGAGATAGGGCTAATGAAGCTTTCTTT
TRBV28,TRBJ2-5,many,NA,CASSYRQTYQETQYF,TGTGCCAGCAGTTATCGGCAAACGTACCAAGAGACCCAGTACTTC
TRBV4-3,TRBJ1-1,many,NA,CASSKIPKVLNTEAFF,TGCGCCAGCAGCAAGATACCGAAAGTATTGAACACTGAAGCTTTCTTT
TRBV4-3,TRBJ1-1,NA,NA,CASSQDSTGFNTEAFF,TGCGCCAGCAGCCAAGATAGCACCGGGTTTAACACTGAAGCTTTCTTT
TRBV6-2/TRBV6-3,TRBJ1-5,few,TRBD1,CAIGQGLSNQPQHF,TGTGCCATCGGACAGGGCTTAAGCAATCAGCCCCAGCATTTT
TRBV6-2/TRBV6-3,TRBJ2-1,many,NA,CATNWGGGPYNEQFF,TGTGCCACCAACTGGGGAGGGGGGCCATACAATGAGCAGTTCTTC
TRBV4-2,TRBJ2-5,many,TRBD2,CASSRPPPGGAETQYF,TGTGCCAGCAGCCGCCCCCCCCCCGGGGGGGCCGAGACCCAGTACTTC
TRBV7-2,TRBJ2-1,NA,NA,CASSLARLNEQFF,TGTGCCAGCAGCTTAGCGCGTCTGAATGAGCAGTTCTTC
TRBV29-1,TRBJ2-2,many,TRBD2,CSVVPPGLETGELFF,TGCAGCGTTGTACCGCCGGGACTAGAAACCGGGGAGCTGTTTTTT
TRBV27,TRBJ1-5,many,TRBD1,CASSLRQGQQPQHF,TGTGCCAGCAGTCTACGACAGGGTCAACAGCCCCAGCATTTT
TRBV24-1,TRBJ1-5,NA,NA,CATSDSGLGSNQPQHF,TGTGCCACCAGTGATTCGGGGCTGGGGAGCAATCAGCCCCAGCATTTT
TRBV29-1,TRBJ2-5,many,NA,CSVEPDGNQETQYF,TGCAGCGTCGAGCCGGACGGAAACCAAGAGACCCAGTACTTC
TRBV19,TRBJ2-2,many,NA,CATQRAGWTGELFF,TGTGCCACCCAGCGGGCAGGGTGGACCGGGGAGCTGTTTTTT
TRBV28,TRBJ1-6,many,NA,CASSFRPINSPLHF,TGTGCCAGCAGTTTCAGACCGATTAATTCACCCCTCCACTTT
TRBV5-4,TRBJ2-7,many,NA,CASRGEAVEQYF,TGTGCCAGCAGGGGGGAAGCGGTCGAGCAGTACTTC
TRBV7-2,TRBJ2-5,few,TRBD2,CASRFDGLAVETQYF,TGTGCCAGCAGGTTTGACGGACTAGCGGTCGAGACCCAGTACTTC
TRBV5-1,TRBJ1-2,few,NA,CASSLGDPGPANYGYTF,TGCGCCAGCAGCCTGGGAGATCCAGGCCCAGCTAACTATGGCTACACCTTC
TRBV19,TRBJ2-5,NA,TRBD2,CASRSGGGKETQYF,TGTGCCAGTAGGAGCGGGGGGGGGAAAGAGACCCAGTACTTC
TRBV28,TRBJ2-1,many,NA,CASSFLTDSYNEQFF,TGTGCCAGCAGTTTTTTGACAGACTCCTACAATGAGCAGTTCTTC
TRBV7-3,TRBJ1-1,few,NA,CASSSDGLNTEAFF,TGTGCCAGCAGCAGCGACGGACTGAACACTGAAGCTTTCTTT
TRBV20-1,TRBJ2-7,few,TRBD2,CSATNPGLAGGLSYEQYF,TGCAGTGCAACCAACCCGGGACTAGCGGGGGGCCTCAGCTACGAGCAGTACTTC
TRBV18,TRBJ1-2,many,NA,CASSEGGDYGYTF,TGTGCCAGCTCAGAGGGGGGAGACTATGGCTACACCTTC